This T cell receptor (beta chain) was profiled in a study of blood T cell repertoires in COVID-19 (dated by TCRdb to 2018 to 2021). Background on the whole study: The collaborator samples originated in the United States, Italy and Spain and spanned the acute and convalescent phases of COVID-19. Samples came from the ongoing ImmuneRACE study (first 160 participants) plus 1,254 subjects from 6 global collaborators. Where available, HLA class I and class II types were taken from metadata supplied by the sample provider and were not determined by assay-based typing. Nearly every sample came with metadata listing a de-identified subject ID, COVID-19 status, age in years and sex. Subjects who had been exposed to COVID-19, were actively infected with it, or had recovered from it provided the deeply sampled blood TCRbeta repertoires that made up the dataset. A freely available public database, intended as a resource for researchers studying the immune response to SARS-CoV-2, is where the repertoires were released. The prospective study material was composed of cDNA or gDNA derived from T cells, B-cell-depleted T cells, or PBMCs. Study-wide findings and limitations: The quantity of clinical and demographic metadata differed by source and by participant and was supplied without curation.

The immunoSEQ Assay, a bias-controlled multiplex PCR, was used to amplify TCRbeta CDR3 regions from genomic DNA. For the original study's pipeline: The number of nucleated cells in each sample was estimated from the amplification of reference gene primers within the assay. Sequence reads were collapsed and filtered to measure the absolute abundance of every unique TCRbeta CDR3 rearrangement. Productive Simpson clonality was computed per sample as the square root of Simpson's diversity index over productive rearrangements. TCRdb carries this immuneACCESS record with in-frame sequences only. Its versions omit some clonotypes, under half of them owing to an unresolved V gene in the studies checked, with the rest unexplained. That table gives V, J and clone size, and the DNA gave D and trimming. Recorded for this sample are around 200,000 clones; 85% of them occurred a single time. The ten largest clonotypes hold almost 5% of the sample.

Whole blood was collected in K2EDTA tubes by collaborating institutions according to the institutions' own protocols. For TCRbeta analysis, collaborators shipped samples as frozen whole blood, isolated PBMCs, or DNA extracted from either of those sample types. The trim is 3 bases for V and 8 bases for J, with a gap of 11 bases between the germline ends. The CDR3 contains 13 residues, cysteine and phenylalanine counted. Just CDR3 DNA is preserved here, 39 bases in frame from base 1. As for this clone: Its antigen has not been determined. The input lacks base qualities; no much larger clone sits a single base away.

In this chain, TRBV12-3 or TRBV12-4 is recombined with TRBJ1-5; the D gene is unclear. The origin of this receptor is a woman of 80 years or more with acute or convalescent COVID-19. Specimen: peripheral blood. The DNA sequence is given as TGTGCCAGCAGTTTCTCGTCAGTGGAGCCCCAGCATTTT. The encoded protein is CASSFSSVEPQHF.